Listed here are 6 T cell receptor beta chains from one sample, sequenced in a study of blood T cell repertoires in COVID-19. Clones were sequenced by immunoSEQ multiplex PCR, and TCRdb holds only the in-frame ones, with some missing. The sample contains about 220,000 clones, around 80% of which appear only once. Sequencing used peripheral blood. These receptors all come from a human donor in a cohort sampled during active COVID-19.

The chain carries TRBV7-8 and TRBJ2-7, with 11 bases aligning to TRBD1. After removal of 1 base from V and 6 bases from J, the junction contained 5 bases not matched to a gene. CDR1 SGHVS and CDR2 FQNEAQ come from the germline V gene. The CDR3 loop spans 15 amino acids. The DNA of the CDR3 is TGTGCCAGCAGCTTAGAGGGACAGGGGGAAAGCGAGCAGTACTTC. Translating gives CASSLEGQGESEQYF.

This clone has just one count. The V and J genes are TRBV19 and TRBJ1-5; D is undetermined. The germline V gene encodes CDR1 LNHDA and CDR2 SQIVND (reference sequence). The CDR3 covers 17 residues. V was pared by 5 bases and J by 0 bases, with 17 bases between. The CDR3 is CASSEVQAAHSNQPQHF. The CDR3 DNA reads TGTGCCAGTAGTGAAGTTCAGGCAGCCCATAGCAATCAGCCCCAGCATTTT.

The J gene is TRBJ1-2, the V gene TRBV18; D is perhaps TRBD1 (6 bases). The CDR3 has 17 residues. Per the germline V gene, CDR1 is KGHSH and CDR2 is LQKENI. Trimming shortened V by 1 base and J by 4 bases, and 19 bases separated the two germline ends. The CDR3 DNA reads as TGTGCCAGCTCACCACGCCCCCGGACAGCTGAAGCCTATGGCTACACCTTC. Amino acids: CASSPRPRTAEAYGYTF.

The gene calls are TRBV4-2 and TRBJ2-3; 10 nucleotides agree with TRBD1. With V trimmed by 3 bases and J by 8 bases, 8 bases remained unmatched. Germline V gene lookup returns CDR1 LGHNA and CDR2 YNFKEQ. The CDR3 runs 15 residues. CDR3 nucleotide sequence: TGTGCCAGCAGCCAGAGGACAGGGGGAGAGGGTACGCAGTATTTT. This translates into CASSQRTGGEGTQYF.

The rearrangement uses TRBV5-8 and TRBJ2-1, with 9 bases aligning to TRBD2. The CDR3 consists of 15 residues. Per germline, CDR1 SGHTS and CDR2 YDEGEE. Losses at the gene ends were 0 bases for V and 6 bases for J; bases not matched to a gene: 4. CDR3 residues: CASSLVAGAVNEQFF. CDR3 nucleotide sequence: TGTGCCAGCAGCTTGGTAGCGGGAGCCGTCAATGAGCAGTTCTTC.

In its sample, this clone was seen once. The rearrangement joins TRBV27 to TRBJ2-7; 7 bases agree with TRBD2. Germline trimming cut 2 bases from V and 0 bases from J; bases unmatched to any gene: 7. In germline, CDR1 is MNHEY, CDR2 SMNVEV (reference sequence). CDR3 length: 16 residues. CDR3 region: CASSLEGGGSSYEQYF. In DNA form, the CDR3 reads TGTGCCAGCAGTTTAGAAGGCGGGGGAAGCTCCTACGAGCAGTACTTC.